This T cell receptor beta chain was identified in a study of spatial heterogeneity in lung cancer (dated by TCRdb to between 2018 and 2021). Context from the whole study: Beta-chain transcripts were consistently detected in greater numbers than alpha-chain transcripts, which likely reflected higher beta-chain transcript abundance. In non-small cell lung cancer, the study made a quantitative comparison of TCR alpha and beta repertoires among multiple tumor regions, matched nontumor lung and blood. In the raw uncorrected reads, each unique combination of TCR and UMI appeared more than ten times on average. Both alpha and beta chains were TCR-sequenced in a few hundred tumor regions, around 65 matched nontumor lung samples and around 50 PBMC samples obtained at surgery. In tumor regions, TCR transcript counts showed a strong correlation with a T cell transcriptional module score from matched bulk RNA-seq. TCR repertoire features were related to nonsynonymous mutation counts determined by whole-exome sequencing of tumor tissue. Here is what the overall study found, with its caveats: Additional single-cell paired TCR alpha and beta sequencing was considered necessary to confirm, at a functional level, the hypothesis that regional TCRs recognize regional mutations. The tumor nonsynonymous mutation count correlated with the number of expanded alpha and beta TCRs within the tumor. TCR-seq coverage of tumor T cells was estimated to be only approximately 7% for alpha chains and more than 11% for beta chains. Counts of ubiquitous and regional expanded TCRs were found to correlate with counts of ubiquitous and regional nonsynonymous mutations, respectively.

Explained via the paper, the time point label denotes: sample taken at primary tumor resection. Donors were some 78 patients with early-stage, untreated non-small cell lung cancer from the lung TRACERx cohort. For TCR sequencing, whole RNA was extracted from tumor and nontumor lung tissue, or from cryopreserved PBMC samples, and no cell sorting was done. Only patients for whom sufficient RNA was available from at least two tumor regions were selected for TCR sequencing. Tumor and adjacent nontumor lung specimens were reviewed by a lung pathologist before selection. Preparation of the library involved 5' RACE. These reads were obtained on a NextSeq 500. To allow correction of PCR and sequencing errors, the TCR library protocol tagged every TCR cDNA molecule with a unique molecular identifier. The source study handled its data this way. TCR identification, UMI-based error correction and CDR3 extraction were all carried out with Decombinator tools. Expanded TCRs were defined as those above a frequency of 2 per 1,000, corresponding to the top 1% of the tumor frequency distribution. Expanded tumor TCRs statistically deemed absent (corrected P<0.05) from at least one tumor region were classed as regional, and all other expanded tumor TCRs were classed as ubiquitous. Rényi diversity was computed with the R vegan package after subsampling each repertoire 100 times to 5,000 TCRs. CDR3 similarity networks were built from amino acid triplet string-kernel similarity, connecting CDR3s with pairwise similarity above 0.82. The raw public data were reprocessed by TCRdb itself: fastp quality trimming at Q25, MiXCR clonotype calling, in-frame beta chains only. Identical CDR3 protein sequences are pooled into one entry, listed with their most common genes and DNA. These V and J calls originate from TCRdb's pipeline instead of the authors' own analysis. Across this sample there are 9,900 or so distinct CDR3 sequences, with approximately 12% seen only once. Roughly a tenth of the sample lies in the top ten.

CDR1 and CDR2, per the germline V gene, are SGHVS and FQNEAQ. Trimming leaves V shorter by 5 bases and J shorter by 3 bases, with the junction holding 15 bases beyond the gene matches. The CDR3 contains 17 residues, cysteine and phenylalanine counted. Solely the CDR3 DNA is kept, with 51 bases framed from the first base. Ten or more counts support this clonotype. The target of this receptor is not known. No per-base quality is available; no much larger clone lies one base away. The origin of this receptor is a male donor with early-stage non-small cell lung cancer. The starting material was lung tumor tissue, obtained at surgery. This chain joins TRBV7-8 to TRBJ2-7, and TRBD2 aligns with 8 junction nucleotides. The CDR3 sequence is CASSPPLSGTPGYEQYF. In nucleotide form, the sequence is TGTGCCAGCAGCCCACCCCTTAGCGGGACCCCAGGCTACGAGCAGTACTTC.